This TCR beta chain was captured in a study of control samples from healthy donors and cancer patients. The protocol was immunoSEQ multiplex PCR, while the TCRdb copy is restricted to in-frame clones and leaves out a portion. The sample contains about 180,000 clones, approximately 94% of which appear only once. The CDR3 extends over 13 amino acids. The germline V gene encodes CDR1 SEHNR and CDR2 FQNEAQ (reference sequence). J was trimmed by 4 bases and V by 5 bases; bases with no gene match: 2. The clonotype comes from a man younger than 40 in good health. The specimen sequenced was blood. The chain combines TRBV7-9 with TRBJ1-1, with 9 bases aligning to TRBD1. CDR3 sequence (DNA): TGTGCCAGCAGCCCACAGGGGGCCACTGAAGCTTTCTTT. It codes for CASSPQGATEAFF.